This T cell receptor (beta chain) was captured by sequencing in a study of shared clonotypes between healthy human individuals. Study overall: Three plates were used per donor for CD4 naive, three for CD4 memory, two for CD8 naive and one for CD8 memory.

The data were produced by immunoSEQ multiplex PCR, yet TCRdb's version contains in-frame clones alone and is incomplete. Altogether 650,000 to 800,000 clones are present, about 90% being singletons, with the ten largest covering 24%. In regard to this clone: Its specificity is not known.

General study findings and limits: Among the subsets, naive ones generally showed larger estimated richness than memory ones.

With 6 bases removed from V and 3 bases from J, the gap between germline ends came to 11 bases. This CDR3 contains 13 residues. Germline V gene lookup returns CDR1 LNHDA and CDR2 SQIVND (reference sequence). CD45RO-negative CD8 cells positively selected for CCR7 made up the naive population, which excluded terminally differentiated effector memory CD45RA+ cells. Sequencing was done on a sample of naive CD8+ T cells sorted from blood. This receptor was identified in a man aged 25-45 years in good health. The gene calls are TRBV19 and TRBJ2-5; D is tentatively TRBD1 or TRBD2 (5 bases each). In nucleotides, the CDR3 is TGTGCCAGTAGATCACTAGGGGAAGAGACCCAGTACTTC. This encodes CASRSLGEETQYF.